The sequence of this T cell receptor (beta chain) was determined in a study of regulatory T cells in long-lasting Graves disease. Indicated time point: newly diagnosed GD, antithyroid drugs for less than 3 months. The authors made the TCR library using RNA they extracted from PBMCs. This clonotype was recorded a few times. Assembly of TCR beta libraries relied on iRepertoire HTBI primers together with Arm-PCR of CDR3 regions. One entry per CDR3 protein results from TCRdb running MiXCR on the multiplex PCR reads. This repertoire shows hundreds of thousands of distinct CDR3 sequences, roughly 14% found once; its top ten account for over 7.5%. This sample also appeared in a second study, on T cells in Graves' hyperthyroidism and ophthalmopathy.

Sequencing used peripheral blood mononuclear cells (PBMCs), obtained at new diagnosis, from a patient treated with antithyroid drugs. The sequence was obtained from a man younger than 45 with Graves disease.

This chain's CDR3 is CASSPPSGSGYEQYF. The CDR3 coding sequence is TGTGCCAGCAGCCCCCCTAGCGGGAGTGGATACGAGCAGTACTTC. The chain recombines TRBV6-2 or TRBV6-3 with TRBJ2-7, with 10 bases that match TRBD2. The V gene's germline CDR1 is MNHEY and CDR2 SVGEGT. With V trimmed by 6 bases and J by 4 bases, 9 bases remained unmatched. This CDR3 has 15 amino acids.